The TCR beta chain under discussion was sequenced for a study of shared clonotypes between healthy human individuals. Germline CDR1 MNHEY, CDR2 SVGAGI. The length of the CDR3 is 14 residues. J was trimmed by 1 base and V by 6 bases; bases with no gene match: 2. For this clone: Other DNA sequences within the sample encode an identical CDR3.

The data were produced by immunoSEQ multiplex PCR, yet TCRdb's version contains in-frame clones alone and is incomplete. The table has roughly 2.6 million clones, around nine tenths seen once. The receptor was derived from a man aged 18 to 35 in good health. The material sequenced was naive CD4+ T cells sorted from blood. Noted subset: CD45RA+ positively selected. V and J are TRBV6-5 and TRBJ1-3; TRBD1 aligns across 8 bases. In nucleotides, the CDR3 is TGTGCCAGCAGCCGACAGGGGTCTGGAAACACCATATATTTT. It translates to CASSRQGSGNTIYF.